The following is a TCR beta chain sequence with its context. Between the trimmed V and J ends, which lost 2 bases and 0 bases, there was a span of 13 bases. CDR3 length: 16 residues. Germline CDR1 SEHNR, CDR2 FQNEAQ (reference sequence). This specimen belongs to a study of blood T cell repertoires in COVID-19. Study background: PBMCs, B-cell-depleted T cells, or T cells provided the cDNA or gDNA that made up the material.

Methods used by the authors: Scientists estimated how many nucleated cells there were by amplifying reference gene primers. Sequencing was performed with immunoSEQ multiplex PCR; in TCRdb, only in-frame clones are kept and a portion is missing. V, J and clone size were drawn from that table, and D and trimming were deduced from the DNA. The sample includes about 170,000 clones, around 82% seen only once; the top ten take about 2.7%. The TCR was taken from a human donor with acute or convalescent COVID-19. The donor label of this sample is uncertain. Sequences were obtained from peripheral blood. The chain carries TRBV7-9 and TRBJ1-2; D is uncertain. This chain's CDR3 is CASSLYRTGANYGYTF. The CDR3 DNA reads TGTGCCAGCAGCTTATATAGGACTGGAGCTAACTATGGCTACACCTTC.